Each of the 13 T cell receptor beta chains below was sequenced from the same sample in a study of blood T cell repertoires in COVID-19. Profiled with immunoSEQ multiplex PCR; TCRdb holds only in-frame clones, not every one. The sample contains some 97,000 clones, 90% of which appear only once. Sequenced: peripheral blood. The receptors shown here come from a middle-aged man with acute or convalescent COVID-19.

The chain has TRBV6-5 and TRBJ1-2; D perhaps matches TRBD1 (5 bases). CDR1 is MNHEY, CDR2 SVGAGI, per germline. The V gene lost 7 bases and the J gene lost 4 bases, with 19 bases spanning the gap. This CDR3 spans 15 amino acids. CDR3 coding DNA: TGTGCCAGCACTAGATCGGACATCCGATCCTATGGCTACACCTTC. Protein sequence: CASTRSDIRSYGYTF.

The sample holds one count of this clone. The gene calls are TRBV7-6 and TRBJ2-5; TRBD2 matches 8 bases. The CDR3 runs 14 residues. Germline lookup yields CDR1 SGHVS and CDR2 FNYEAQ. V gave up 8 bases and J gave up 3 bases; unmatched junction bases: 8. CDR3 DNA sequence: TGTGCCAGCGGGAAGTCGGGAGGGGAAGAGACCCAGTACTTC. This codes for CASGKSGGEETQYF.

V is TRBV27 and J is TRBJ1-5; D not certain. Trimming removed 6 bases from V and 7 bases from J, with 13 bases in between. This CDR3 has 13 amino acids. Germline CDR1 reads MNHEY; CDR2 reads SMNVEV (reference sequence). The CDR3 DNA follows: TGTGCCAGCAGCCCGGCCCCGGGGCAGCCCCAGCATTTT. Translation gives CASSPAPGQPQHF.

The gene calls are TRBV10-3 and TRBJ2-3; D unclear. The CDR3 totals 12 residues. CDR1 and CDR2 (germline): ENHRY, SYGVKD. V shed 3 bases and J shed 3 bases, with 4 bases lying between them. This CDR3 reads CAISDRTDTQYF. The DNA for the CDR3 is TGTGCCATCAGTGACAGGACAGATACGCAGTATTTT.

This clone has a single count. CDR3 sequence: CASSYFRGIANYGYTF. The CDR3 DNA follows: TGTGCCAGCAGTTACTTTCGGGGGATCGCTAACTATGGCTACACCTTC. The V and J genes are TRBV6-5 and TRBJ1-2, with D tentatively TRBD1 (5 bases). V lost 1 base and J 0 bases, leaving 12 bases between the germline ends. The CDR3 runs 16 residues. Germline V lookup: CDR1 MNHEY, CDR2 SVGAGI.

This clone was counted once. The rearrangement joins TRBV6-2 or TRBV6-3 to TRBJ1-5, with a tentative D call TRBD1 (6 bases). CDR1 and CDR2 from the germline V gene are MNHEY and SVGEGT. V was clipped by 5 bases and J by 3 bases, with 8 bases between them. The CDR3 has 13 amino acids. The CDR3 nucleotides read TGTGCCAGCAGTCGGACAGCCAATCAGCCCCAGCATTTT. Amino acid sequence: CASSRTANQPQHF.

The chain couples TRBV27 to TRBJ2-3; D perhaps matches TRBD2 (6 bases). The CDR3 is made up of 17 amino acids. Germline V gene lookup returns CDR1 MNHEY and CDR2 SMNVEV (reference sequence). V was clipped by 6 bases and J by 4 bases, with 23 bases between them. CDR3 residues: CASSESGLTPEPDTQYF. The CDR3 DNA reads TGTGCCAGCAGCGAATCGGGACTGACCCCCGAACCAGATACGCAGTATTTT.

This rearrangement joins TRBV5-1 to TRBJ2-7, with unresolved D. CDR3 length: 15 residues. Germline V CDR1 and CDR2: SGHRS, YFSETQ. V lost 0 bases, J lost 2 bases, and 12 bases lay in between. The CDR3 loop reads CASSLDLTAPYEQYF. As DNA, the CDR3 is TGCGCCAGCAGCTTGGACCTAACTGCCCCCTACGAGCAGTACTTC.

V gene TRBV19 combines with J gene TRBJ1-1; 7 bases are shared with TRBD1. From germline, CDR1 is LNHDA and CDR2 SQIVND (reference sequence). The CDR3 contains 14 residues. After removal of 6 bases from V and 1 base from J, the junction contained 5 bases not matched to a gene. CDR3 loop: CASRHNRGNTEAFF. The CDR3 bases are TGTGCCAGTAGACATAACAGGGGGAACACTGAAGCTTTCTTT.

J is TRBJ2-2 and V is TRBV9, with D possibly TRBD1 on 5 matching bases. Germline CDR1 is SGDLS and CDR2 is YYNGEE. This CDR3 is 13 amino acids long. V was pared by 3 bases and J by 8 bases, with 11 bases between. CDR3 amino acids: CASSEGIGGELFF. The CDR3 DNA follows: TGTGCCAGCAGCGAGGGGATTGGGGGGGAGCTGTTTTTT. Filled out from reference TRBV9 and TRBJ2-2, the complete variable domain reads DSGVTQTPKHLITATGQRVTLRCSPRSGDLSVYWYQQSLDQGLQFLIQYYNGEERAKGNILERFSAQQFPDLHSELNLSSLELGDSALYFCASSEGIGGELFFGEGSRLTVL.

This clone was detected only once. The chain links TRBV6-5 to TRBJ1-2; no clear D. The CDR3 covers 15 residues. Germline lookup yields CDR1 MNHEY and CDR2 SVGAGI. With 0 bases removed from V and 7 bases from J, the gap between germline ends came to 15 bases. This CDR3 is CASSYSSGKRSGYTF. The CDR3 DNA is TGTGCCAGCAGTTACTCTTCGGGGAAAAGGAGTGGCTACACCTTC.

V gene TRBV6-5 combines with J gene TRBJ2-3; D remains unclear. V lost 7 bases and J 2 bases, leaving 7 bases between the germline ends. Germline V lookup: CDR1 MNHEY, CDR2 SVGAGI. This CDR3 contains 12 residues. CDR3 bases: TGTGCCAGCAAAACTGCCACAGATACGCAGTATTTT. This translates into CASKTATDTQYF.

The rearrangement joins TRBV11-3 to TRBJ1-2, with D possibly matching TRBD1 (6 bases). Trimming cost V 0 bases and J 1 base, with 12 bases left between them. The CDR3 loop spans 16 amino acids. Germline V gene sequence: CDR1 SGHNT, CDR2 YENEEA. CDR3 sequence: CASSLEGRGSNYGYTF. Here the CDR3 DNA reads TGTGCCAGCAGCTTAGAAGGCAGGGGAAGTAACTATGGCTACACCTTC.